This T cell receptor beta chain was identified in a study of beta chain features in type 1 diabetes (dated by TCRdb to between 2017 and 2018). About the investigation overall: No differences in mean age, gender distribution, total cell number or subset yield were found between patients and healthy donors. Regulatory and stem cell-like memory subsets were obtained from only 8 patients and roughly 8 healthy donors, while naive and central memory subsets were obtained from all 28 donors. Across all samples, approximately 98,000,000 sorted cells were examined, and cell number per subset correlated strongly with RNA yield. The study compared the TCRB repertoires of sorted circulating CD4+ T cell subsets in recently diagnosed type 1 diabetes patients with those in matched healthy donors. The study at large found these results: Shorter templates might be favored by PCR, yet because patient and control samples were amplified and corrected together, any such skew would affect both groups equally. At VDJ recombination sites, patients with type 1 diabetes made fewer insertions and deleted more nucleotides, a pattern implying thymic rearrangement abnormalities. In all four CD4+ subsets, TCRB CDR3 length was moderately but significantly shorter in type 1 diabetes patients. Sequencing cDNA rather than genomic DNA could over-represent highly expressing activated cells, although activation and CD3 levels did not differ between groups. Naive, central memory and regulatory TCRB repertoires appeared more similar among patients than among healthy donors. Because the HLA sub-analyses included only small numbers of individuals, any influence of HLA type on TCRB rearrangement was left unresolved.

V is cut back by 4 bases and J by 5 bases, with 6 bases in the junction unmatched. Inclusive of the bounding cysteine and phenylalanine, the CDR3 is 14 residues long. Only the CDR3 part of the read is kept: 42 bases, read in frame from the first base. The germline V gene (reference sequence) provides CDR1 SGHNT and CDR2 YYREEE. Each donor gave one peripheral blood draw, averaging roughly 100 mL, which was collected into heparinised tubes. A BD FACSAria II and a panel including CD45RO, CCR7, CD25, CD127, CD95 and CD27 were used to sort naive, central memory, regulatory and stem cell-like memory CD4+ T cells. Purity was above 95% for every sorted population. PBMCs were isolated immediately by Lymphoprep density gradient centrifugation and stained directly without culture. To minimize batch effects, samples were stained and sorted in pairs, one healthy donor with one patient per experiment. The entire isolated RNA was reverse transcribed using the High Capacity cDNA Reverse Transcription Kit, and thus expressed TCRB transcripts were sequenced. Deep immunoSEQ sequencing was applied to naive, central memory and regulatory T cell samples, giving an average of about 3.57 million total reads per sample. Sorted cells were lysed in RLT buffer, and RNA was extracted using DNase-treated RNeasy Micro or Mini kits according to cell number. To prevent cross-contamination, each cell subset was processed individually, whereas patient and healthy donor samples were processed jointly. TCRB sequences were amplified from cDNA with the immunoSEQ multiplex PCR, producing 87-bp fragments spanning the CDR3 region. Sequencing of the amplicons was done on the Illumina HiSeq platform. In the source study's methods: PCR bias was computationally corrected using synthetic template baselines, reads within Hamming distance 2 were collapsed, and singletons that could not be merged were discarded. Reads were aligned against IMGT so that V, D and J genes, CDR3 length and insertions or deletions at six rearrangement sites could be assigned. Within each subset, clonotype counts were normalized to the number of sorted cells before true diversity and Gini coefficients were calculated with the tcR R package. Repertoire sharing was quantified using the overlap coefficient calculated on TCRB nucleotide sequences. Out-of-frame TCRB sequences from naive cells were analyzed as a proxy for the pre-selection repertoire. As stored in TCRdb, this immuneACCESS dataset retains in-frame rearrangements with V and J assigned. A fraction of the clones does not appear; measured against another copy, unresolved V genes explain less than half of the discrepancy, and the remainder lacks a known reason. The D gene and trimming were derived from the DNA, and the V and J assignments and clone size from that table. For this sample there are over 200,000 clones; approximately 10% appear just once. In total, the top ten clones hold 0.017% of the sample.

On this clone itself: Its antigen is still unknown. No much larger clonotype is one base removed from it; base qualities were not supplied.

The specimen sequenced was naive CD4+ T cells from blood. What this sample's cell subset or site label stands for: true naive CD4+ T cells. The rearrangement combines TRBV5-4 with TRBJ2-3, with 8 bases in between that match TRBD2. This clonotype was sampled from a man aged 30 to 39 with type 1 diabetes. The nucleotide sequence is TGTGCCAGCAGCCCGGGACGGGGGGGAGATACGCAGTATTTT. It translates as CASSPGRGGDTQYF.